What follows is one TCR beta chain and its context. The germline gives CDR1 SGHRS, CDR2 YFSETQ. The CDR3 is 14 amino acids. Trimming removed 4 bases at V and 1 base at J, with 12 bases between. Original processing notes: Estimation of nucleated cell counts relied on the amplification of reference gene primers. Produced via immunoSEQ multiplex PCR; TCRdb's table is partial and in-frame only. Clone size and V and J calls were adopted from that table, with D and trimming inferred from the DNA. The data hold 150,000 to 200,000 clones, with roughly nine tenths observed a single time. This entry belongs to a study of blood T cell repertoires in COVID-19. Overall study: There were acute and convalescent COVID-19 samples, and they came from the United States, Italy and Spain. The analysed material was cDNA or gDNA that came from T cells, B-cell-depleted T cells, or PBMCs.

This sequence was found in a man aged 65-85 years with active or convalescent COVID-19. The material sequenced was peripheral blood. The gene calls are TRBV5-1 and TRBJ2-7; D unresolved. DNA for the CDR3: TGCGCCAGCAGCCCATCGACAAGATCCTACGAGCAGTACTTC. This translates into CASSPSTRSYEQYF. Using reference TRBV5-1 and TRBJ2-7 for the parts outside the CDR3, the full variable domain is KAGVTQTPRYLIKTRGQQVTLSCSPISGHRSVSWYQQTPGQGLQFLFEYFSETQRNKGNFPGRFSGRQFSNSRSEMNVSTLELGDSALYLCASSPSTRSYEQYFGPGTRLTVT.